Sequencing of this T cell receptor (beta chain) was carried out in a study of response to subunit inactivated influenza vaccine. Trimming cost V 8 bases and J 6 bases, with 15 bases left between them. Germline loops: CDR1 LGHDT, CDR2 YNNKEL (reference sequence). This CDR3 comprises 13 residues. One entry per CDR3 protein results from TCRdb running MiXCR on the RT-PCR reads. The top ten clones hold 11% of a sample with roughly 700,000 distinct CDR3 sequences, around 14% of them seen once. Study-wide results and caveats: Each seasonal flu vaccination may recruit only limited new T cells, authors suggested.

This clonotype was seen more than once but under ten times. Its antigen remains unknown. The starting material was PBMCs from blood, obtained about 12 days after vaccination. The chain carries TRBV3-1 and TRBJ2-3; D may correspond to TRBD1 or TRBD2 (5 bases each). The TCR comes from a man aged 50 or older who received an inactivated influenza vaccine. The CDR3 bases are TGTGCCAGCGGGACCCCCGGCTCTGATACGCAGTATTTT. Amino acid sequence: CASGTPGSDTQYF.